The rows below give T cell receptor beta chains drawn from one sample of a study of technical replicates of blood from several donors. Measured with immunoSEQ multiplex PCR; TCRdb has only the in-frame clones, and not every one. The table includes about 75,000 clones, approximately 96% detected once. The sequencing input was T cells isolated from PBMCs. The receptors derive from a human donor in good health. Both conserved end residues are part of each CDR3. The order of the fields is clone size, V gene, D gene, J gene, CDR3 protein, CDR3 DNA. D genes are given only for firm matches. Clone sizes are given selectively: once, few, many, or a class where the clone is expanded.

-,TRBV7-9,TRBD1,TRBJ2-7,CASTGTGDFNFNEQYF,TGTGCCAGCACCGGGACAGGGGATTTTAACTTCAACGAGCAGTACTTC
once,TRBV10-1,-,TRBJ2-6,CASSDAGLGANVLTF,TGCGCCAGCAGTGACGCAGGTCTCGGGGCCAACGTCCTGACTTTC
-,TRBV2,TRBD2,TRBJ2-7,CASSIAGRAHYEQYF,TGTGCCAGCAGTATAGCCGGGAGGGCCCACTACGAGCAGTACTTC
-,TRBV5-1,TRBD1,TRBJ2-7,CASSFGQGAGEQYF,TGCGCCAGCAGCTTCGGACAGGGGGCTGGCGAGCAGTACTTC
once,TRBV2,-,TRBJ1-5,CASTQDSSNQPQHF,TGTGCCAGCACCCAGGACAGTAGCAATCAGCCCCAGCATTTT
-,TRBV5-4,-,TRBJ1-3,CASSFGGGGNTIYF,TGTGCCAGCAGCTTCGGGGGGGGAGGAAACACCATATATTTT
-,TRBV27,TRBD1,TRBJ2-6,CASSWSVTQGGESGANVLTF,TGTGCCAGCAGTTGGAGCGTAACACAGGGGGGTGAATCTGGGGCCAACGTCCTGACTTTC
-,TRBV9,-,TRBJ2-7,CASSVEGRGYEQYF,TGTGCCAGCAGCGTTGAGGGCCGGGGGTACGAGCAGTACTTC
once,TRBV7-9,TRBD2,TRBJ2-7,CASSLAGGSYEQYF,TGTGCCAGCAGCTTAGCGGGAGGGAGCTACGAGCAGTACTTC
-,TRBV5-6,TRBD1,TRBJ1-2,CASSSGQSYYGYTF,TGTGCCAGCAGCTCGGGACAGTCCTACTATGGCTACACCTTC
-,TRBV27,TRBD1,TRBJ1-4,CASSLTGGELGEKLFF,TGTGCCAGCAGTTTGACAGGGGGCGAGTTAGGGGAAAAACTGTTTTTT
-,TRBV2,-,TRBJ1-1,CASSDQGQNTEAFF,TGTGCCAGCAGTGACCAGGGCCAGAACACTGAAGCTTTCTTT
-,TRBV4-1,-,TRBJ2-1,CASSHRQARRTPGNEQFF,TGCGCCAGCAGCCATAGACAGGCCCGACGGACGCCTGGCAATGAGCAGTTCTTC
-,TRBV21-1,-,TRBJ1-2,CASSKVRPRGDYGYTF,TGTGCCAGCAGCAAAGTTCGACCCAGGGGGGACTATGGCTACACCTTC
-,TRBV4-1,-,TRBJ1-6,CASSQVGGGGSPLHF,TGCGCCAGCAGCCAGGTTGGGGGAGGGGGTTCACCCCTCCACTTT
-,TRBV7-9,TRBD1,TRBJ1-1,CASRGQGARTEAFF,TGTGCCAGCAGAGGACAGGGGGCGAGGACTGAAGCTTTCTTT
-,TRBV23-1,-,TRBJ1-1,CASHGTEAFF,TGCGCCAGCCATGGGACAGAAGCTTTCTTT
-,TRBV4-1,TRBD1,TRBJ1-1,CASSQNRGLDTEAFF,TGCGCCAGCAGCCAAAACAGGGGGCTGGACACTGAAGCTTTCTTT
-,TRBV13,-,TRBJ2-7,CASSRGGFRSYEQYF,TGTGCCAGCAGTCGTGGGGGGTTCAGGTCCTACGAGCAGTACTTC
-,TRBV6-1,TRBD1,TRBJ2-3,CASRLDRVQDTQYF,TGTGCCAGCAGGTTGGACAGGGTTCAAGATACGCAGTATTTT
-,TRBV7-9,-,TRBJ2-7,CASSPTGLGAYEQYF,TGTGCCAGCAGCCCGACAGGACTAGGAGCCTACGAGCAGTACTTC
once,TRBV5-4,-,TRBJ1-1,CASSLPGDGPVDTEAFF,TGTGCCAGCAGCTTGCCGGGGGACGGGCCTGTGGACACTGAAGCTTTCTTT
-,TRBV9,-,TRBJ1-4,CASSDPRVNEKLFF,TGTGCCAGCAGCGATCCTCGGGTTAATGAAAAACTGTTTTTT
-,TRBV6-5,TRBD2,TRBJ2-1,CASSYRPSGRTDEQFF,TGTGCCAGCAGTTACCGTCCTAGCGGGAGGACCGATGAGCAGTTCTTC
-,TRBV9,TRBD1,TRBJ1-1,CASSYRGGQGVTEAFF,TGTGCCAGCAGCTACCGGGGGGGACAGGGGGTCACTGAAGCTTTCTTT
-,TRBV6-5,-,TRBJ2-1,CASTSREGVANEQFF,TGTGCCAGCACCTCCCGTGAGGGAGTGGCCAATGAGCAGTTCTTC
-,TRBV6-5,TRBD2,TRBJ2-7,CASSYGSAGVWEQYF,TGTGCCAGCAGTTACGGGTCAGCGGGAGTCTGGGAGCAGTACTTC
-,TRBV5-1,TRBD1,TRBJ2-7,CASSLFSTGEEQYF,TGCGCCAGCAGCTTGTTTTCTACAGGGGAAGAGCAGTACTTC
-,TRBV9,-,TRBJ2-6,CASSAARFSGANVLTF,TGTGCCAGCAGCGCCGCGCGGTTCTCTGGGGCCAACGTCCTGACTTTC
once,TRBV6-1,TRBD1,TRBJ2-7,CVSSEVQGASEQYF,TGTGTCAGCAGTGAAGTCCAGGGGGCGAGTGAGCAGTACTTC
-,TRBV19,-,TRBJ2-6,CASSIHSSGANVLTF,TGTGCCAGTAGTATTCACAGCTCTGGGGCCAACGTCCTGACTTTC
-,TRBV5-8,-,TRBJ2-7,CASSLGQYYEQYF,TGTGCCAGCAGCTTGGGTCAGTACTACGAGCAGTACTTC
-,TRBV28,-,TRBJ2-7,CASSFQGISYEQYF,TGTGCCAGCAGTTTTCAGGGTATTAGCTACGAGCAGTACTTC
-,TRBV27,-,TRBJ2-5,CASSSPLRGTRKETQYF,TGTGCCAGCAGTTCCCCCCTTAGGGGGACCCGCAAAGAGACCCAGTACTTC
-,TRBV7-7,-,TRBJ2-7,CASSDYGQYEQYF,TGTGCCAGCAGCGACTATGGACAGTACGAGCAGTACTTC
-,TRBV7-9,-,TRBJ1-2,CASSPQQNYGYTF,TGTGCCAGCAGTCCACAGCAAAACTATGGCTACACCTTC
-,TRBV29-1,-,TRBJ2-3,CSSQGSTISTDTQYF,TGCAGCTCCCAAGGCTCAACTATTAGCACAGATACGCAGTATTTT
-,TRBV18,-,TRBJ2-7,CASSTSDSHEQYF,TGTGCCAGCTCAACCTCGGACAGCCACGAGCAGTACTTC
-,TRBV5-6,TRBD2,TRBJ2-3,CASYLVGRAGETDTQYF,TGTGCCAGCTACTTAGTCGGGAGGGCGGGAGAAACAGATACGCAGTATTTT
-,TRBV7-9,TRBD1,TRBJ1-1,CASSPATGGRVAFF,TGTGCCAGCAGCCCAGCGACAGGGGGCCGCGTAGCTTTCTTT
-,TRBV28,TRBD1,TRBJ1-2,CASSRNRDRGYTF,TGTGCCAGCAGCCGCAACAGGGACAGAGGCTACACCTTC
-,TRBV2,-,TRBJ1-5,CASSETRGYSNQPQHF,TGTGCCAGCAGTGAAACACGGGGTTATAGCAATCAGCCCCAGCATTTT
-,TRBV6-4,TRBD1,TRBJ2-5,CASSDGTGGQETQYF,TGTGCCAGCAGTGACGGGACAGGGGGCCAAGAGACCCAGTACTTC